The sequence of this TCR beta chain was determined in a study of blood T cell repertoires in COVID-19. Across the whole study: From T cells, B-cell-depleted T cells, or PBMCs came the material, which was cDNA or gDNA.

Germline V gene data show CDR1 as SGHDT and CDR2 as YYEEEE. The CDR3 totals 15 residues. V lost 1 base, J lost 5 bases, and 15 bases lay in between. Original methodology: Using reference gene primer amplification, nucleated cell counts were estimated. Data came from immunoSEQ multiplex PCR; TCRdb stores just in-frame clones and leaves some out. V, J and clone size are those of that table, while D and trimming were read from the DNA. The table shows roughly 300,000 clones, with approximately 89% occurring only once. The origin of this receptor is a woman in her 50s who had recovered from COVID-19. This chain joins TRBV5-6 and TRBJ1-1; possibly TRBD1 for D (6 bases). Source material: peripheral blood. For the CDR3, the DNA is TGTGCCAGCAGCTTGTTCCAAGGGGGTGATACTGAAGCTTTCTTT. Translation gives CASSLFQGGDTEAFF.